Described below is a single TCR beta chain sequence and its context. What it recognizes is unknown. Primers included in the PCR were 60 Vbeta and 13 Jbeta primers. Original data processing: As a later analysis found, there were about 80 million unique TCR beta chains, of which roughly 11 million were shared. The method was immunoSEQ multiplex PCR; TCRdb's version includes in-frame clones alone and lacks a portion of them. V and J calls and clone size are given by that table; D and trimming were obtained from the DNA. The sample has some 79,000 clones, 60% to 85% seen once. This sample was taken from a study of cytomegalovirus exposure and HLA in healthy donors. Findings of the study overall: Later, TCR association rates were found to vary by HLA locus, highest for DRB1 and lowest for HLA-C. CMV serostatus stood as the only immune exposure information on hand. HLA alleles were associated with 15,000 to 20,000 TCR beta sequences in a later analysis at 0.05 false discovery rate.

Germline CDR1 MNHEY, CDR2 SVGAGI. With V trimmed by 2 bases and J by 2 bases, 3 bases remained unmatched. The CDR3 sequence is 15 residues long. Sequenced material: PBMCs. The gene calls are TRBV6-5 and TRBJ1-2; TRBD1 agrees at 9 bases. The clonotype originates from a male donor in good health and CMV-seropositive. CDR3 sequence (DNA): TGTGCCAGCAGTTACGCTGGGACAGGGAACTATGGCTACACCTTC. It encodes CASSYAGTGNYGYTF.